Below are 7 T cell receptor beta chains sequenced from a single sample in a study of control samples from healthy donors and cancer patients. Some clones are missing from TCRdb's copy, which holds only in-frame ones; the method was immunoSEQ multiplex PCR. The repertoire holds 70,000 or so clones, over 85% seen once, with under 20% in the top ten. The sequencing input was PBMCs. These receptors were collected from a man aged 60 to 69 with lung cancer.

V gene TRBV7-9 combines with J gene TRBJ2-5; weak D call: TRBD2 (6 bases). This CDR3 is built from 14 residues. The V gene lost 1 base and the J gene lost 4 bases, with 10 bases spanning the gap. Germline assignment: CDR1 SEHNR and CDR2 FQNEAQ (reference sequence). The CDR3 DNA sequence: TGTGCCAGCAGCTTAGGGGGGGTCGGAGAGACCCAGTACTTC. It is translated as CASSLGGVGETQYF.

The rearrangement links TRBV7-2 to TRBJ2-1, with a possible D match to TRBD2 (6 bases). Trimming removed 2 bases from V and 4 bases from J, with 12 bases in between. The CDR3 totals 15 residues. Per germline, CDR1 SGHTA and CDR2 FQGNSA. The CDR3 DNA reads TGTGCCAGCAGCTTACCAGCGGGTCCTTACAATGAGCAGTTCTTC. The encoded protein is CASSLPAGPYNEQFF.

This CDR3 reads CASSPGTGWGYTF. The CDR3 DNA reads TGTGCCAGCAGCCCCGGGACAGGGTGGGGCTACACCTTC. The genes are TRBV7-3 and TRBJ1-2; the match to TRBD1 covers 9 bases. CDR1 is SGHTA, CDR2 FQGTGA, per germline. The CDR3 is 13 amino acids. V lost 5 bases and J lost 8; bases outside the gene matches: 6. Full variable domain (remainder filled in from reference TRBV7-3 and TRBJ1-2): GAGVSQTPSNKVTEKGKYVELRCDPISGHTALYWYRQSLGQGPEFLIYFQGTGAADDSGLPNDRFFAVRPEGSVSTLKIQRTERGDSAVYLCASSPGTGWGYTFGSGTRLTVV.

J is TRBJ1-2 and V is TRBV2; TRBD1 agrees at 11 bases. V shed 7 bases, J shed 7 bases, and the junction held 14 bases outside the gene matches. Germline V gene data show CDR1 as SNHLY and CDR2 as FYNNEI. The CDR3 contains 16 residues. The CDR3 bases are TGTGCCAGCACTCTCAGCTCCGGGACAGGGGGTCTTGGCTACACCTTC. Translating it yields CASTLSSGTGGLGYTF.

The rearrangement links TRBV24-1 to TRBJ1-5; 8 positions agree with TRBD1. The V and J ends lost 6 bases and 2 bases, in that order; junction bases with no gene match: 5. The germline CDR1 and CDR2 sequences are KGHDR and SFDVKD. The CDR3 runs 15 residues. CDR3 sequence reads: CATSSGTGGNQPQHF. CDR3 nucleotide sequence: TGTGCCACCAGTAGCGGGACAGGAGGCAATCAGCCCCAGCATTTT.

This clone was counted only a few times. The V gene is TRBV6-5, the J gene TRBJ2-3; no firm D call. Germline V gives CDR1 MNHEY, CDR2 SVGAGI. The CDR3 length is 13 residues. V gave up 6 bases and J gave up 2 bases, with 9 bases separating them. CDR3 DNA: TGTGCCAGCAGGGGTGGGCTCACAGATACGCAGTATTTT. It encodes CASRGGLTDTQYF.

This chain connects TRBV6-1 to TRBJ1-1, with no clear D. Trimming removed 0 bases at V and 9 bases at J, with 11 bases between. The CDR3 covers 13 residues. Germline lookup yields CDR1 MNHNS and CDR2 SASEGT. CDR3 coding DNA: TGTGCCAGCAGTGAAGCGCAGGCCCGACAAGCTTTCTTT. Protein: CASSEAQARQAFF.